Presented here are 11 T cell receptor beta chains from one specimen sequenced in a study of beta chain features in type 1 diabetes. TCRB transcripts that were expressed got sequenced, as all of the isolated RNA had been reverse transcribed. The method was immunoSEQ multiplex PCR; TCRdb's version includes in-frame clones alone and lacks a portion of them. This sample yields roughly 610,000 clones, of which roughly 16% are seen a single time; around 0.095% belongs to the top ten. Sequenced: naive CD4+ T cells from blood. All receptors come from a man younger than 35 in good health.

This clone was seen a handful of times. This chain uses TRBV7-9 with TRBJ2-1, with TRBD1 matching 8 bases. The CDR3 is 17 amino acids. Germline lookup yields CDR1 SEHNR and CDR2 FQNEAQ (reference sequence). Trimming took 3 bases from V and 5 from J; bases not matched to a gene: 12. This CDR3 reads CASSFLTLGQGDNEQFF. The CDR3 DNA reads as TGTGCCAGCAGCTTTCTTACCCTAGGACAGGGCGACAATGAGCAGTTCTTC.

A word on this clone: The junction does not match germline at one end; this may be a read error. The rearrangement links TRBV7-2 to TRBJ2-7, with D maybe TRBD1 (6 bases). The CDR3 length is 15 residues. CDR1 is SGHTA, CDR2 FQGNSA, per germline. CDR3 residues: CASSFRDKRTYEQYF. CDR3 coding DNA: TGCGCCAGCAGCTTCCGGGACAAAAGAACCTACGAGCAGTACTTC.

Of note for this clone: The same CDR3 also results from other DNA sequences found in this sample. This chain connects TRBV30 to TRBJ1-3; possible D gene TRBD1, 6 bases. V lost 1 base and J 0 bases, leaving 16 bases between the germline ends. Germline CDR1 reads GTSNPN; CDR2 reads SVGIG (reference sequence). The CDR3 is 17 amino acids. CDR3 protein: CAWSAGTGGFSGNTIYF. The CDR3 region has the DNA TGTGCCTGGAGTGCGGGAACTGGGGGCTTCTCTGGAAACACCATATATTTT. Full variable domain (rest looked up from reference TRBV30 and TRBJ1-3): SQTIHQWPATLVQPVGSPLSLECTVEGTSNPNLYWYRQAAGRGLQLLFYSVGIGQISSEVPQNLSASRPQDRQFILSSKKLLLSDSGFYLCAWSAGTGGFSGNTIYFGEGSWLTVV.

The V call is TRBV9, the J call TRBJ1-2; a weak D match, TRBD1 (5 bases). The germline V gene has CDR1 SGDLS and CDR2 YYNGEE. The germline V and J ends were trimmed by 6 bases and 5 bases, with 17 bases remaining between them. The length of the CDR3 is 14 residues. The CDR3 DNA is TGTGCCAGCAACCCAGCTGGGGGTTATTATGGCTACACCTTC. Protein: CASNPAGGYYGYTF.

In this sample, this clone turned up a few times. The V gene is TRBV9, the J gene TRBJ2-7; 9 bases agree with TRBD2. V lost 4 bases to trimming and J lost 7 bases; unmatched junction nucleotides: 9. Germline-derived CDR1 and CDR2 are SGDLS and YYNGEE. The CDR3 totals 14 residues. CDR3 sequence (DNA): TGTGCCAGCAGCCCCCGACTAGCGGTCTTTGAGCAGTACTTC. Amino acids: CASSPRLAVFEQYF.

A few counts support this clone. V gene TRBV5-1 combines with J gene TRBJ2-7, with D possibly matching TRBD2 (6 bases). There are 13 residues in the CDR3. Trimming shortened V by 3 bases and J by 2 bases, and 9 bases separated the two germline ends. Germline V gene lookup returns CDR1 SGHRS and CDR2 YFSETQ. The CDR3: CASSWGETYEQYF. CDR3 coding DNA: TGCGCCAGCAGCTGGGGGGAGACCTACGAGCAGTACTTC.

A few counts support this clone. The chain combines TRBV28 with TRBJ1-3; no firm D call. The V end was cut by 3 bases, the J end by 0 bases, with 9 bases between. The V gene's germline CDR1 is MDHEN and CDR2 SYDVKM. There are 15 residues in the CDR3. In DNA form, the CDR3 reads TGTGCCAGCAGTTTCAGGTCACACTCTGGAAACACCATATATTTT. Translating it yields CASSFRSHSGNTIYF.

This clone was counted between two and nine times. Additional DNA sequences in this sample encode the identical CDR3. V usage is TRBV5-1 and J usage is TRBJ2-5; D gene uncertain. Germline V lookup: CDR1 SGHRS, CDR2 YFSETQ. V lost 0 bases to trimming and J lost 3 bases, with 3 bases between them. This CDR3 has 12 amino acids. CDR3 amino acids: CASSLGEETQYF. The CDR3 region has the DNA TGCGCCAGCAGCTTGGGAGAAGAGACCCAGTACTTC.

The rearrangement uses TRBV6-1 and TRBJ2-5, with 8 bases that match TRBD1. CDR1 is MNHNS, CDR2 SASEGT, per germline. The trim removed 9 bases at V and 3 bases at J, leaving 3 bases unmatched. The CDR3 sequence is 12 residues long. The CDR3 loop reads CASDRGEETQYF. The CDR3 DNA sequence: TGTGCCAGTGACAGGGGAGAAGAGACCCAGTACTTC.

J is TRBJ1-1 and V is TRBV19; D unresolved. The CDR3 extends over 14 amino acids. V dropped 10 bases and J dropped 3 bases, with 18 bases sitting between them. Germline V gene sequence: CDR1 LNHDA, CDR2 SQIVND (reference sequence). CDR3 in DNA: TGTGCCACCCAAGAGGGTTTTCAGGACACTGAAGCTTTCTTT. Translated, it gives CATQEGFQDTEAFF.

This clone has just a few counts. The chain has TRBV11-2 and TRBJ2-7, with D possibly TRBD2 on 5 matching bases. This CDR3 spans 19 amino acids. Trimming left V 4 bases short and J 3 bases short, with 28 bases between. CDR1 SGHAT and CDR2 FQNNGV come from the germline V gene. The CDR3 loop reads CASSSLTTPLEGSVYEQYF. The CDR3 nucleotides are TGTGCCAGCAGCTCTCTAACCACCCCCCTTGAGGGATCCGTCTACGAGCAGTACTTC. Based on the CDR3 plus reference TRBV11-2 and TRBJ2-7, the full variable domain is EAGVAQSPRYKIIEKRQSVAFWCNPISGHATLYWYQQILGQGPKLLIQFQNNGVVDDSQLPKDRFSAERLKGVDSTLKIQPAKLEDSAVYLCASSSLTTPLEGSVYEQYFGPGTRLTVT.